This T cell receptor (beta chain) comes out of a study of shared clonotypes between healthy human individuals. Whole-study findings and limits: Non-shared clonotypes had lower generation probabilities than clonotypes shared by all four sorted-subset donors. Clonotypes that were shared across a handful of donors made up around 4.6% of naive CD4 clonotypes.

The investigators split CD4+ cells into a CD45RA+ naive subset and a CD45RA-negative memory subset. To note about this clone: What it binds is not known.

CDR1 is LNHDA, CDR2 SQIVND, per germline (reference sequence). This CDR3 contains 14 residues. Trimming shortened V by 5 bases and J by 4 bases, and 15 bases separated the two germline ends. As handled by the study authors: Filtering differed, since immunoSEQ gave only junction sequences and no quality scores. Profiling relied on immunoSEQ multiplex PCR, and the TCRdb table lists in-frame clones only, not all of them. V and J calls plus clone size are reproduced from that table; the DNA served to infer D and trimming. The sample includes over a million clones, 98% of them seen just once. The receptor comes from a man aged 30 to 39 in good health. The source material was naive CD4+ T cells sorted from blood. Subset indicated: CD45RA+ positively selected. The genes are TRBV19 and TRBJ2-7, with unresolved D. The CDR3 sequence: CASSENPESYEQYF. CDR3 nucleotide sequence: TGTGCCAGTAGTGAGAATCCAGAGAGTTACGAGCAGTACTTC.